This T cell receptor beta chain was obtained from a study of Graves' ophthalmopathy and Graves' hyperthyroidism. At the level of the study: Peripheral blood sampling occurred at initial diagnosis, before any treatment.

Clinical symptoms, serum thyroxine, TRAb, thyroid ultrasound and orbital computed tomography determined diagnosis. This clonotype was counted a few times. Amplification targeted the TCR beta CDR3 regions, with RNA transcripts as the source material. HTBI primers served in a first-round RT-PCR, which a second-round multiplex PCR followed. From the multiplex PCR reads, TCRdb called clonotypes with MiXCR, one entry per CDR3 protein. Of roughly 400,000 distinct CDR3 sequences listed, approximately 15% are singletons. V gave up 1 base and J gave up 0 bases, with 7 bases separating them. This CDR3 region has 14 residues. Germline assignment: CDR1 SGHRS and CDR2 YFSETQ.

The TCR originated in a woman aged 18-29 years with stable Graves' hyperthyroidism. Sequencing used peripheral blood. The chain joins TRBV5-1 to TRBJ1-1; D call uncertain. DNA of the CDR3: TGCGCCAGCAGCTTGAAAGTTATGAACACTGAAGCTTTCTTT. Amino acid sequence: CASSLKVMNTEAFF.